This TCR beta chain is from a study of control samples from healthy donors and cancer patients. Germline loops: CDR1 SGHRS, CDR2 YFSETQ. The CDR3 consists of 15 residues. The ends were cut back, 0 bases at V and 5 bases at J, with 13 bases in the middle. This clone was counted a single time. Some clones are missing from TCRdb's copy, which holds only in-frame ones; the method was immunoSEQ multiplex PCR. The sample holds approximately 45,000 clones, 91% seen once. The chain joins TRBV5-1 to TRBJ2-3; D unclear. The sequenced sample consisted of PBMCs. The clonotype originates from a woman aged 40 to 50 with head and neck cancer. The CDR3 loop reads CASSLETVTLDTQYF. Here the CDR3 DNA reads TGCGCCAGCAGCTTGGAAACGGTGACATTAGATACGCAGTATTTT.